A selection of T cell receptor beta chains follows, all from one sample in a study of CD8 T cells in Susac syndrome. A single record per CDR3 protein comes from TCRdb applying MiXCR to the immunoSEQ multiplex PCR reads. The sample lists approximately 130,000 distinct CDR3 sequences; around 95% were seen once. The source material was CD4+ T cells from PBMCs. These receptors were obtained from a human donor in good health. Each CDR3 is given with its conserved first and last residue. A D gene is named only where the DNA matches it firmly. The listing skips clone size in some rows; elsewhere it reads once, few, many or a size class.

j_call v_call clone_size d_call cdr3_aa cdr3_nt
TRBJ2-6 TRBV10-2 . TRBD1 CASRPILGQDRIRSGANVLTF TGCGCCAGCAGGCCTATTCTCGGACAGGACAGAATTCGCTCTGGGGCCAACGTCCTGACTTTC
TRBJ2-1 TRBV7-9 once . CASSVSRAYNEQFF TGTGCCAGCAGTGTTTCCAGGGCTTACAATGAGCAGTTCTTC
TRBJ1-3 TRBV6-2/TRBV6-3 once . CASSSGTYPSGNTIYF TGTGCCAGCAGTTCCGGGACCTATCCCTCTGGAAACACCATATATTTT
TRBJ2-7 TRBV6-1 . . CASSEAFGQLIYEQYF TGTGCCAGCAGTGAAGCGTTTGGACAGCTCATCTACGAGCAGTACTTC
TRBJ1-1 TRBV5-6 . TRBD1 CASSTGDRASTEAFF TGTGCCAGCAGCACAGGGGACAGGGCGAGCACTGAAGCTTTCTTT
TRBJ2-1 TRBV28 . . CASSPWAEQFF TGTGCCAGCAGTCCCTGGGCTGAGCAGTTCTTC
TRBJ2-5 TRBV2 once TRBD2 CASAGGGETQYF TGTGCCAGTGCGGGAGGGGGAGAGACCCAGTACTTC
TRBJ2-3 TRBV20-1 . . CSARRPDTSTDTQYF TGCAGTGCTAGGCGGCCGGATACTAGCACAGATACGCAGTATTTT
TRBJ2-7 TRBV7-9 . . CASSLEAGEQYF TGTGCCAGCAGCTTAGAGGCGGGCGAGCAGTACTTC
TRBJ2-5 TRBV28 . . CASSWAGETQYF TGTGCCAGCAGTTGGGCAGGGGAGACCCAGTACTTC
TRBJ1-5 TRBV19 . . CASSIGGRVYAQPQHF TGTGCCAGTAGTATTGGAGGCAGGGTTTACGCTCAGCCCCAGCATTTT
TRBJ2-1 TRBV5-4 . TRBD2 CASSLMLAGGAGGYNEQFF TGTGCCAGCAGCTTGATGCTAGCGGGAGGGGCTGGTGGGTACAATGAGCAGTTCTTC
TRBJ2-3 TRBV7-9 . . CASSLMFHTQYF TGTGCCAGCAGCTTAATGTTCCATACGCAGTATTTT
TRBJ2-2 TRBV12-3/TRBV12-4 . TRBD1 CASSLRGRGTGELFF TGTGCCAGCAGTTTAAGGGGGCGCGGAACCGGGGAGCTGTTTTTT
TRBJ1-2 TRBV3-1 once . CASSQNSGGWYGYTF TGTGCCAGCAGCCAAAATTCGGGGGGATGGTATGGCTACACCTTC
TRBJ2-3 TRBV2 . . CAAVESSGVTGRTDTQYF TGTGCCGCCGTCGAGAGTAGCGGAGTTACGGGGAGGACAGATACGCAGTATTTT
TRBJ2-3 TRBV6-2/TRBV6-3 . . CASDPGTGVTDTQYF TGTGCCAGCGACCCAGGAACTGGGGTCACAGATACGCAGTATTTT
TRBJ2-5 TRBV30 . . CAWNRGGSEETQYF TGTGCCTGGAATAGGGGTGGCAGTGAAGAGACCCAGTACTTC